These 25 T cell receptor beta chains originate from one sample sequenced in a study of control samples from healthy donors and cancer patients. The repertoire was sequenced with immunoSEQ multiplex PCR; TCRdb's copy has only in-frame clones and lacks some. The sample yields under 95,000 clones, 75% to 90% seen once. Sequenced input: blood. These receptors originate from a man aged 50 or older in good health.

The CDR3 reads CASSPTGGKNYGYTF. The CDR3 coding sequence is TGCGCCAGCAGCCCAACAGGGGGGAAGAACTATGGCTACACCTTC. The chain employs TRBV4-3 and TRBJ1-2; 8 nucleotides line up with TRBD1. Losses at the gene ends were 4 bases for V and 2 bases for J; bases not matched to a gene: 6. This CDR3 has 15 amino acids. Germline V gene lookup returns CDR1 LGHNA and CDR2 YSLEER.

This rearrangement joins TRBV5-1 to TRBJ1-4, with 8 bases aligning to TRBD1. CDR1 and CDR2 from the germline V gene are SGHRS and YFSETQ. Trimming took 4 bases from V and 5 from J; bases not matched to a gene: 7. The CDR3 length is 15 residues. The CDR3 region has the DNA TGCGCCAGCAGCGAGCAGGGGGCGACCAATGAAAAACTGTTTTTT. This gives the protein CASSEQGATNEKLFF. The full variable domain, its missing parts supplied by reference TRBV5-1 and TRBJ1-4, is KAGVTQTPRYLIKTRGQQVTLSCSPISGHRSVSWYQQTPGQGLQFLFEYFSETQRNKGNFPGRFSGRQFSNSRSEMNVSTLELGDSALYLCASSEQGATNEKLFFGSGTQLSVL.

V is TRBV7-2 and J is TRBJ1-5; the match to TRBD1 covers 8 bases. Germline CDR1 SGHTA, CDR2 FQGNSA. The V and J ends lost 5 bases and 6 bases, in that order; junction bases with no gene match: 6. This CDR3 comprises 14 residues. This chain's CDR3 is CASSPGGGGQPQHF. The CDR3 bases are TGTGCCAGCAGCCCAGGGGGCGGAGGTCAGCCCCAGCATTTT.

The chain has TRBV19 and TRBJ2-5, with 9 bases lining up with TRBD1. The germline V gene has CDR1 LNHDA and CDR2 SQIVND (reference sequence). V trimming: 4 bases; J trimming: 5 bases; junction bases outside the gene matches: 2. The CDR3 is made up of 13 amino acids. CDR3 bases: TGTGCCAGTAGTAGGGACAGGGACGAGACCCAGTACTTC. Its protein product is CASSRDRDETQYF.

The rearrangement uses TRBV7-9 and TRBJ2-1; maybe TRBD1 (5 bases). In germline, CDR1 is SEHNR, CDR2 FQNEAQ (reference sequence). Trimming shortened V by 1 base and J by 2 bases, and 9 bases separated the two germline ends. The CDR3 is 15 residues long. In DNA, the CDR3 is TGTGCCAGCAGCTTAGGACAGTTTCCCTACAATGAGCAGTTCTTC. Its protein product is CASSLGQFPYNEQFF.

This sequence joins TRBV12-3 or TRBV12-4 and TRBJ1-4; 9 bases are shared with TRBD1. Trimming at V came to 6 bases and at J to 10 bases, leaving 3 bases not matched to a gene. There are 12 residues in the CDR3. The CDR3 spells CASSLTGGKLFF. The CDR3 DNA is TGTGCCAGCAGCCTGACAGGGGGAAAACTGTTTTTT.

The chain recombines TRBV10-3 with TRBJ2-7; 11 bases are a match to TRBD2. The CDR3 spans 18 residues. V lost 0 bases and J lost 4; bases outside the gene matches: 11. CDR1 is ENHRY, CDR2 SYGVKD, per germline. Here the CDR3 reads CAISESPLAGGNLYEQYF. CDR3 in DNA: TGTGCCATCAGTGAGTCTCCCCTAGCGGGAGGAAATTTGTACGAGCAGTACTTC.

The gene calls are TRBV7-3 and TRBJ2-1; TRBD2 agrees at 8 bases. V lost 5 bases to trimming and J lost 5 bases; unmatched junction nucleotides: 11. This CDR3 is 16 amino acids long. Germline V gene lookup returns CDR1 SGHTA and CDR2 FQGTGA. For the CDR3, the DNA is TGTGCCAGCAGCCACCCCACTAGCGGAGATAACAATGAGCAGTTCTTC. Translated: CASSHPTSGDNNEQFF. The entire variable domain, with the rest obtained from reference TRBV7-3 and TRBJ2-1, is as follows: GAGVSQTPSNKVTEKGKYVELRCDPISGHTALYWYRQSLGQGPEFLIYFQGTGAADDSGLPNDRFFAVRPEGSVSTLKIQRTERGDSAVYLCASSHPTSGDNNEQFFGPGTRLTVL.

This clone was seen a few times. The rearrangement uses TRBV7-9 and TRBJ2-1; 8 nucleotides line up with TRBD1. This CDR3 is 17 amino acids long. From germline, CDR1 is SEHNR and CDR2 FQNEAQ (reference sequence). Trimming removed 4 bases from V and 2 bases from J; junction bases left unmatched: 10. CDR3 sequence: CASSSLHTDRAYNEQFF. The CDR3, as DNA: TGTGCCAGCAGCTCCCTGCATACGGACAGGGCCTACAATGAGCAGTTCTTC.

This clone was found once. The chain recombines TRBV18 with TRBJ2-7, with 9 bases fitting TRBD1. Germline loops: CDR1 KGHSH, CDR2 LQKENI. The CDR3 runs 15 residues. V lost 3 bases and J lost 5; bases outside the gene matches: 8. In DNA, the CDR3 is TGTGCCAGCTCACCGGGAACAGGGGGCGGGAACGAGCAGTACTTC. Protein: CASSPGTGGGNEQYF.

The rearrangement links TRBV4-2 to TRBJ2-4; D may be TRBD2 (6 bases). Trimming removed 0 bases at V and 4 bases at J, with 10 bases between. The length of the CDR3 is 15 residues. Germline CDR1 reads LGHNA; CDR2 reads YNFKEQ. The CDR3 loop is CASSQDASGKNIQYF. The CDR3, as DNA: TGTGCCAGCAGCCAAGATGCCAGCGGGAAAAACATTCAGTACTTC.

This chain joins TRBV30 and TRBJ1-5, with D uncertain. Germline values: CDR1 GTSNPN, CDR2 SVGIG (reference sequence). The CDR3 has 14 residues. The V and J ends lost 3 bases and 2 bases respectively, with 11 bases between them. In DNA form, the CDR3 reads TGTGCCTGGAGCCGGGTCGGTCGCAATCAGCCCCAGCATTTT. Protein sequence: CAWSRVGRNQPQHF.

This chain links TRBV27 with TRBJ2-7; 8 nucleotides match TRBD1. Unmatched junction bases numbered 25, after V lost 5 bases and J lost 13 bases. The CDR3 sequence is 17 residues long. Germline V gene lookup returns CDR1 MNHEY and CDR2 SMNVEV (reference sequence). The CDR3 loop reads CASSPPDRDNRLLRSYF. For the CDR3, the DNA is TGTGCCAGCAGTCCCCCGGACAGGGACAACCGACTACTCAGGTCCTACTTC.

A few counts support this clone. The gene calls are TRBV27 and TRBJ2-1; 7 bases are shared with TRBD2. The CDR3 runs to 13 residues. J gave up 5 bases and V 6 bases, and 4 bases lay outside the gene matches. Germline lookup yields CDR1 MNHEY and CDR2 SMNVEV (reference sequence). CDR3 DNA sequence: TGTGCCAGCAGAGGACTAGTTAACAATGAGCAGTTCTTC. It specifies CASRGLVNNEQFF.

V usage is TRBV13 and J usage is TRBJ1-4; 7 nucleotides match TRBD1. Germline V gene lookup returns CDR1 PRHDT and CDR2 FYEKMQ (reference sequence). Trimming cost V 5 bases and J 3 bases; bases outside gene matches: 9. The CDR3 is made up of 16 amino acids. Here the CDR3 DNA reads TGTGCCAGCAGCCAGACAGGGTGGCCGTCTAATGAAAAACTGTTTTTT. This sequence encodes CASSQTGWPSNEKLFF.

This clone was recorded a few times. This chain connects TRBV6-2 or TRBV6-3 to TRBJ1-5; 8 bases line up with TRBD1. The CDR3 length is 18 residues. Germline trimming cut 6 bases from V and 0 bases from J; bases unmatched to any gene: 13. The germline gives CDR1 MNHEY, CDR2 SVGEGT. CDR3 in DNA: TGTGCCAGCAGCTCGGGACAGGTTAAGTTCGGTAGCAATCAGCCCCAGCATTTT. It translates to CASSSGQVKFGSNQPQHF.

The chain joins TRBV6-5 to TRBJ2-1, with 11 bases aligning to TRBD2. The CDR3 totals 15 residues. Trimming removed 10 bases from V and 0 bases from J; junction bases left unmatched: 5. Per the germline V gene, CDR1 is MNHEY and CDR2 is SVGAGI. This CDR3 reads CATGTSGFSYNEQFF. The CDR3 coding sequence is TGTGCCACCGGGACTAGCGGTTTCTCCTACAATGAGCAGTTCTTC.

The J gene is TRBJ2-5, the V gene TRBV28; possibly TRBD2 for D (6 bases). The ends were cut back, 4 bases at V and 7 bases at J, with 19 bases in the middle. The CDR3 has 15 amino acids. Germline lookup yields CDR1 MDHEN and CDR2 SYDVKM. CDR3 in amino acids: CASSSLSGVGGTQYF. The CDR3 DNA is TGTGCCAGCAGTTCCCTATCGGGAGTCGGTGGGACCCAGTACTTC.

The chain employs TRBV6-4 and TRBJ2-7, with D perhaps being TRBD1 or TRBD2 (5 bases each). V lost 8 bases to trimming and J lost 2 bases, with 16 bases between them. The CDR3 is 14 residues long. Looked up from germline, CDR1 is MRHNA and CDR2 is SNTAGT. The DNA for the CDR3 is TGTGCCAGCGTGGAGGCAGGGAAACCCTACGAGCAGTACTTC. As protein: CASVEAGKPYEQYF.

The V and J genes are TRBV1 and TRBJ2-3; TRBD2, the table's D call, was not compared with the DNA. TRBV1 is a known pseudogene. There are 15 residues in the CDR3. The CDR3 nucleotides read TGCACCAGCAGCCAAGATTTGCCTAAATTAGATACGCAGTATTTT. Its translation is CTSSQDLPKLDTQYF.

The V gene is TRBV10-3, the J gene TRBJ2-5; no clear D. The germline CDR1 and CDR2 sequences are ENHRY and SYGVKD. The CDR3 is made up of 11 amino acids. Trimming stripped 2 bases from V and 5 bases from J, with 3 bases between. The CDR3 loop is CAISEGETQYF. The CDR3 DNA sequence: TGTGCCATCAGTGAGGGGGAGACCCAGTACTTC.

V usage is TRBV10-3 and J usage is TRBJ2-2; 8 nucleotides align to TRBD1. The J segment lost 6 bases and the V segment lost 0 bases, leaving 12 bases of the junction unmatched. CDR3 length: 18 residues. Germline V CDR1 and CDR2: ENHRY, SYGVKD. The CDR3 coding sequence is TGTGCCATCAGTGAGTCGACAGGGCAGGGGGCTTGGGCCGGGGAGCTGTTTTTT. Residues: CAISESTGQGAWAGELFF.

The J gene is TRBJ1-2, the V gene TRBV24-1, with D maybe TRBD1 (5 bases). This CDR3 has 15 residues. Germline V gives CDR1 KGHDR, CDR2 SFDVKD. Trimming took 5 bases from V and 1 from J, leaving 13 bases between them. The CDR3 spells CATSGGTSGNYGYTF. The CDR3 region has the DNA TGTGCCACCAGTGGTGGGACGTCGGGTAACTATGGCTACACCTTC.

The V and J genes are TRBV3-1 (or the pseudogene TRBV3-2) and TRBJ2-1; TRBD2 is a possible D gene (5 bases). Germline values: CDR1 LGHDT, CDR2 YNNKEL (reference sequence). The CDR3 contains 12 residues. With 3 bases removed from V and 6 bases from J, the gap between germline ends came to 6 bases. Written as DNA, the CDR3 is TGTGCCAGCAGCCATGGGAGCAATGAGCAGTTCTTC. Amino acids: CASSHGSNEQFF.

Points on this clone: One end of the junction is discordant with germline, which a read error may explain. This chain connects TRBV4-3 to TRBJ2-3; no firm D call. Germline CDR1 and CDR2: LGHNA and YSLEER. The CDR3 length is 13 residues. The CDR3 sequence: CASSTRLQDAQYF. In DNA, the CDR3 is TGCGCCAGCAGCACCCGCCTACAAGATGCGCAGTATTTT.